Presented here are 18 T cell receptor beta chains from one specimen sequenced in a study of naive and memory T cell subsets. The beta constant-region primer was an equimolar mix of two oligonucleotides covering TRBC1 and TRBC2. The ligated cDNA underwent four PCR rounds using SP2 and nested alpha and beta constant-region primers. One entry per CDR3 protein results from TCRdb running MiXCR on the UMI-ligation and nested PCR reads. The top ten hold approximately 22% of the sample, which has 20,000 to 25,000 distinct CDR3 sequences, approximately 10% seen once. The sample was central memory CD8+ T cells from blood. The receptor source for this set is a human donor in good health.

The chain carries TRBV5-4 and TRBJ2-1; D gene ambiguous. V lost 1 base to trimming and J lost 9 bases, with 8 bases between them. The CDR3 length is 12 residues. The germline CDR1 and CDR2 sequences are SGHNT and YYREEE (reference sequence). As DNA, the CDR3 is TGTGCCAGCAGCTTGAATGGCGTTGAGCAGTTCTTC. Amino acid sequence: CASSLNGVEQFF.

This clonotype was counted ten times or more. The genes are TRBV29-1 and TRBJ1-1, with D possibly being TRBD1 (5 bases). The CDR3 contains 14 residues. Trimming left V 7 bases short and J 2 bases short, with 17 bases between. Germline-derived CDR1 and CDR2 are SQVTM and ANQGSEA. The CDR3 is CSALGGDLNTEAFF. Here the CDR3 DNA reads TGCAGCGCCTTAGGAGGGGACCTAAACACTGAAGCTTTCTTT.

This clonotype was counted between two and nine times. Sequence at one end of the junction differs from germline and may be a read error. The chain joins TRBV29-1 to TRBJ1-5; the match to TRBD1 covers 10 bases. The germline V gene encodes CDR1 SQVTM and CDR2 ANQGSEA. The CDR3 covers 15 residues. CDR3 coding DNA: TGCAGCGTCGAAGTGGGGACAGGGGGCAATCAGCCCCAGCATTTT. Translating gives CSVEVGTGGNQPQHF.

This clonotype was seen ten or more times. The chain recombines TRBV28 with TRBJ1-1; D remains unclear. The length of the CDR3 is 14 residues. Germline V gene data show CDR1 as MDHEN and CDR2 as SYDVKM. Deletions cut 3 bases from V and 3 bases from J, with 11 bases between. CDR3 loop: CASSFSLKHTEAFF. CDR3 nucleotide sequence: TGTGCCAGCAGTTTTTCATTAAAACACACTGAAGCTTTCTTT.

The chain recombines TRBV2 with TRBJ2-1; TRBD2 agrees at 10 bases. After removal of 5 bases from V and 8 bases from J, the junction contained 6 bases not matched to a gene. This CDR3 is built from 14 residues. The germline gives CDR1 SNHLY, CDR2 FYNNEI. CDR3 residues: CASSTSGIAYEQFF. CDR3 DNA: TGTGCCAGCAGTACTAGCGGGATTGCCTATGAGCAGTTCTTC.

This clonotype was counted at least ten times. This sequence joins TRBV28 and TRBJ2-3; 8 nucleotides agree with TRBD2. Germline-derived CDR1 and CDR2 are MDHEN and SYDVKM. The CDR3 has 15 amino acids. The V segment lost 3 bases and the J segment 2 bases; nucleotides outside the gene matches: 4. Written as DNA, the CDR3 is TGTGCCAGCAGTTTGCAGCGGGGGCACACAGATACGCAGTATTTT. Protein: CASSLQRGHTDTQYF.

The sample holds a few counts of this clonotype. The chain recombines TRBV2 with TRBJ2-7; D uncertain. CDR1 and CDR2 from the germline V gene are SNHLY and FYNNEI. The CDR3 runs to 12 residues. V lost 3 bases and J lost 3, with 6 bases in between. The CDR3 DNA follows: TGTGCCAGCAGTGATACGAGCTACGAGCAGTACTTC. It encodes CASSDTSYEQYF.

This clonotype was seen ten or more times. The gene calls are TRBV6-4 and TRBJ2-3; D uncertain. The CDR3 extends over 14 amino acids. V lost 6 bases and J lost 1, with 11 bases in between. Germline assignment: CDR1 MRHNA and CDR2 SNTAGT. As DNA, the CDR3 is TGTGCCAGCAGCACCTCGGACGGCACAGATACGCAGTATTTT. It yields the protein CASSTSDGTDTQYF.

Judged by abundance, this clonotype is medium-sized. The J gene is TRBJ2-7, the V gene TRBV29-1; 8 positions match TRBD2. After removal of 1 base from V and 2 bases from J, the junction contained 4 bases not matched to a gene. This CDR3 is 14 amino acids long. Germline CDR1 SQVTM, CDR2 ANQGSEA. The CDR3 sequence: CSVEGGRIPYEQYF. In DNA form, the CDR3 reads TGCAGCGTTGAAGGCGGGAGGATCCCCTACGAGCAGTACTTC.

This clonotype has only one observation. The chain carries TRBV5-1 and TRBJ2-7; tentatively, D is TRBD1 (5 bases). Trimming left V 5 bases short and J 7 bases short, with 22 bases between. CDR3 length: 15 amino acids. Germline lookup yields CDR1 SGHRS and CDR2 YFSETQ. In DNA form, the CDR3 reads TGCGCCAGCAGAGACCTCTGGGGCGCCTCCATTGAGCAGTACTTC. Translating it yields CASRDLWGASIEQYF.

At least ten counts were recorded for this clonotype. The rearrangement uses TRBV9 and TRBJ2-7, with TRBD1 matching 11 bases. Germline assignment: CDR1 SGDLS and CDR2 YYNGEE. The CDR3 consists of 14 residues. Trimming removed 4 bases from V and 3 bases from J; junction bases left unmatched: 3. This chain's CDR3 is CASSSGQGGYEQYF. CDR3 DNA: TGTGCCAGCAGCTCGGGACAGGGGGGCTACGAGCAGTACTTC.

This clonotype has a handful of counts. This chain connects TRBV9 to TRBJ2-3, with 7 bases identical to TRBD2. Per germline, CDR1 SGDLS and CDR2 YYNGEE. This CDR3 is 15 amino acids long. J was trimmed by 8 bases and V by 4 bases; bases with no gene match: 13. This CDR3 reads CASSLLGVAGGTQYF. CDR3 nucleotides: TGTGCCAGCAGCCTCCTCGGGGTAGCGGGTGGTACGCAGTATTTT.

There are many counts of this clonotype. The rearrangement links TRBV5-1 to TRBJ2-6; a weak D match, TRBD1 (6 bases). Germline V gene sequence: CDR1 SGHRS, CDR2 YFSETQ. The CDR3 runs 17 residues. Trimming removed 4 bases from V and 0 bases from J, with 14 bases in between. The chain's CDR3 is CASSPGTRYSGANVLTF. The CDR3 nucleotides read TGCGCCAGCAGCCCCGGGACACGTTACTCTGGGGCCAACGTCCTGACTTTC.

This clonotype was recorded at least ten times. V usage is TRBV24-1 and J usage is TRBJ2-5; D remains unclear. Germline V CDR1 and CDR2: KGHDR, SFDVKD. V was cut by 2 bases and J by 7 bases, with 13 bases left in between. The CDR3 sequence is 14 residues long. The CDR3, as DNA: TGTGCCACCAGTGATTCCAGCATATCAGGGACCCAGTACTTC. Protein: CATSDSSISGTQYF.

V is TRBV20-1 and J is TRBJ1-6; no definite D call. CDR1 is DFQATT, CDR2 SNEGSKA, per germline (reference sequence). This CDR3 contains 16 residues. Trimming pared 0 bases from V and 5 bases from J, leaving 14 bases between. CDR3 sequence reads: CSARDIGIGDNSPLHF. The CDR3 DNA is TGCAGTGCTAGAGATATTGGTATCGGAGATAATTCACCCCTCCACTTT.

The CDR3 loop reads CASSLKLGTGRQPQHF. CDR3 in DNA: TGTGCCAGCAGTTTAAAGCTTGGGACAGGGCGTCAGCCCCAGCATTTT. This rearrangement joins TRBV28 to TRBJ1-5, with 9 bases identical to TRBD1. The CDR3 length is 16 residues. V lost 2 bases to trimming and J lost 6 bases; unmatched junction nucleotides: 8. Per the germline V gene, CDR1 is MDHEN and CDR2 is SYDVKM.

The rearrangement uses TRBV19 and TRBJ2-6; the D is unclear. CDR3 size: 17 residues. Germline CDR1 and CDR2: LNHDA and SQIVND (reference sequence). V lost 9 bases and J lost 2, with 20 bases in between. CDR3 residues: CASSHKPLEAGANVLTF. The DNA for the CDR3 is TGTGCCAGCAGTCATAAACCTCTAGAAGCTGGGGCCAACGTCCTGACTTTC.

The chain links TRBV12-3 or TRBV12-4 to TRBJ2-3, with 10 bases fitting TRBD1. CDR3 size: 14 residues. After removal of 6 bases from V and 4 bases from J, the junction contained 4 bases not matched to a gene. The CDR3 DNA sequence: TGTGCCAGCAGAGACAGGGGGCTGGCAGATACGCAGTATTTT. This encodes CASRDRGLADTQYF.